Each of the 26 T cell receptor beta chains below was sequenced from the same sample in a study of blood T cell repertoires in COVID-19. Using immunoSEQ multiplex PCR, the repertoire was profiled, and TCRdb retains in-frame clones only, with some absent. The sample lists 78,000 or so clones, 65% to 90% occurring once. Sequencing used peripheral blood. The receptors shown here come from a woman aged 55-69 years with acute or convalescent COVID-19.

This chain joins TRBV3-1 (or the pseudogene TRBV3-2) and TRBJ2-5; the match to TRBD2 covers 8 bases. The V gene's germline CDR1 is LGHDT and CDR2 YNNKEL (reference sequence). The CDR3 extends over 14 amino acids. Unmatched junction bases numbered 3, after V lost 4 bases and J lost 2 bases. The chain's CDR3 is CASSPLAVQETQYF. In nucleotides, the CDR3 is TGTGCCAGCAGCCCACTAGCGGTACAAGAGACCCAGTACTTC.

The CDR3 sequence is CASRGGNGNYGYTF. The CDR3 bases are TGTGCCAGCAGAGGGGGAAACGGGAACTATGGCTACACCTTC. V usage is TRBV6-5 and J usage is TRBJ1-2, with D maybe TRBD1 (6 bases). Trimming pared 6 bases from V and 2 bases from J, leaving 13 bases between. The germline V gene has CDR1 MNHEY and CDR2 SVGAGI. The CDR3 has 14 residues.

With regard to this clone: This sample includes further DNA sequences coding for the same CDR3. The gene calls are TRBV24-1 and TRBJ2-2; unclear D gene. The CDR3 loop spans 13 amino acids. V was shortened by 9 bases and J by 0 bases, with 7 bases between the two germline ends. CDR1 and CDR2 (germline): KGHDR, SFDVKD. In nucleotides, the CDR3 is TGTGCCACCGGGCAGCCGAACACCGGGGAGCTGTTTTTT. Residues: CATGQPNTGELFF.

The V call is TRBV7-2, the J call TRBJ1-2, with 9 bases identical to TRBD1. V shed 5 bases and J 4 bases; nucleotides not matched to a gene: 5. There are 14 residues in the CDR3. Germline lookup yields CDR1 SGHTA and CDR2 FQGNSA. This CDR3 reads CASSRGQGPYGYTF. CDR3 DNA sequence: TGTGCCAGCAGCCGGGGACAGGGTCCCTATGGCTACACCTTC.

J is TRBJ1-1 and V is TRBV2, with 7 bases fitting TRBD1. Germline-derived CDR1 and CDR2 are SNHLY and FYNNEI. This CDR3 spans 16 amino acids. V shed 5 bases, J shed 6 bases, and the junction held 15 bases outside the gene matches. As DNA, the CDR3 is TGTGCCAGCAGTTTAGGCGACAGGGCCTTCAGGGCTGAAGCTTTCTTT. Translated, it gives CASSLGDRAFRAEAFF.

The V and J genes are TRBV2 and TRBJ1-2; 10 nucleotides match TRBD1. The V and J ends lost 7 bases and 2 bases, in that order; junction bases with no gene match: 4. CDR1 and CDR2 from the germline V gene are SNHLY and FYNNEI. This CDR3 is built from 14 residues. CDR3 in DNA: TGTGCCAGCAACATGGGACAGGGGAACTATGGCTACACCTTC. Translating gives CASNMGQGNYGYTF.

In its sample, this clone was seen once. This chain links TRBV7-2 with TRBJ1-6; D is undetermined. The CDR3 loop spans 15 amino acids. Germline-derived CDR1 and CDR2 are SGHTA and FQGNSA. Trimming shortened V by 1 base and J by 8 bases, and 12 bases separated the two germline ends. CDR3 residues: CASSLERVRDSPLHF. The CDR3 DNA follows: TGTGCCAGCAGCTTAGAGAGGGTGAGGGATTCACCCCTCCACTTT.

The chain carries TRBV2 and TRBJ1-3; the D gene is possibly TRBD1 (6 bases). The germline V and J ends were trimmed by 9 bases and 0 bases, with 12 bases remaining between them. Germline V lookup: CDR1 SNHLY, CDR2 FYNNEI. The CDR3 has 14 amino acids. CDR3 in amino acids: CARTGFSSGNTIYF. The DNA of the CDR3 is TGTGCCAGAACAGGGTTTAGCTCTGGAAACACCATATATTTT.

This sequence joins TRBV5-8 and TRBJ1-4; D remains ambiguous. From germline, CDR1 is SGHTS and CDR2 YDEGEE. The CDR3 is 15 amino acids. V was clipped by 4 bases and J by 3 bases, with 13 bases between them. The CDR3 here is CASSEGQRANEKLFF. In DNA form, the CDR3 reads TGTGCCAGCAGCGAAGGTCAACGGGCTAATGAAAAACTGTTTTTT. Full variable domain (remainder filled in from reference TRBV5-8 and TRBJ1-4): EAGVTQSPTHLIKTRGQQATLRCSPISGHTSVYWYQQALGLGLQFLLWYDEGEERNRGNFPPRFSGRQFPNYSSELNVNALELEDSALYLCASSEGQRANEKLFFGSGTQLSVL.

The genes are TRBV19 and TRBJ1-4; D uncertain. Germline CDR1 and CDR2: LNHDA and SQIVND (reference sequence). The V end lost 3 bases, the J end lost 2 bases, and 13 bases lay between the germline ends. The CDR3 extends over 16 amino acids. CDR3 in amino acids: CASSIRHFGTNEKLFF. CDR3 sequence (DNA): TGTGCCAGTAGTATCAGGCATTTTGGGACTAATGAAAAACTGTTTTTT.

This chain links TRBV7-2 with TRBJ1-2, with TRBD1 as a possible D gene (6 bases). CDR1 is SGHTA and CDR2 is FQGNSA in the germline V gene. The V end was cut by 2 bases, the J end by 4 bases, with 14 bases between. The CDR3 sequence is 15 residues long. CDR3 amino acids: CASSLTRGGGYGYTF. CDR3 coding DNA: TGTGCCAGCAGCTTAACCCGAGGGGGGGGCTATGGCTACACCTTC.

J is TRBJ1-1 and V is TRBV24-1; D is uncertain. Deletions cut 5 bases from V and 0 bases from J, with 12 bases between. The germline CDR1 and CDR2 sequences are KGHDR and SFDVKD. CDR3 length: 15 amino acids. The CDR3 coding sequence is TGTGCCACCAGTGGAAGCTCCCCTATGAACACTGAAGCTTTCTTT. As protein: CATSGSSPMNTEAFF.

The gene calls are TRBV10-1 and TRBJ1-6; 7 bases agree with TRBD1. J gave up 0 bases and V 5 bases, and 13 bases lay outside the gene matches. Germline V gene data show CDR1 as WNHNN and CDR2 as SYGVQD (reference sequence). The length of the CDR3 is 19 residues. The CDR3 DNA reads as TGCGCCAGCAGTCGTTATGGGACAGTGAAGAGCTCCTATAATTCACCCCTCCACTTT. Amino acid sequence: CASSRYGTVKSSYNSPLHF.

The V gene is TRBV7-9, the J gene TRBJ2-2; D is perhaps TRBD1 (6 bases). Germline assignment: CDR1 SEHNR and CDR2 FQNEAQ (reference sequence). Trimming removed 5 bases from V and 5 bases from J, with 15 bases in between. The CDR3 has 15 residues. The CDR3 here is CASSPPGQRTGELFF. The CDR3 nucleotides are TGTGCCAGCAGCCCACCGGGACAAAGAACCGGGGAGCTGTTTTTT.

V usage is TRBV5-1 and J usage is TRBJ2-1; D possibly corresponds to TRBD2 (6 bases). V lost 2 bases to trimming and J lost 5 bases, with 14 bases between them. CDR1 SGHRS and CDR2 YFSETQ come from the germline V gene. The CDR3 has 15 amino acids. The CDR3 DNA reads TGCGCCAGCAGCTTAGGCGGGGATGTTAACAATGAGCAGTTCTTC. This translates into CASSLGGDVNNEQFF.

The chain combines TRBV7-7 with TRBJ2-5; a weak D match, TRBD2 (5 bases). CDR1 is SSHAT and CDR2 is FNYEAQ in the germline V gene (reference sequence). This CDR3 is built from 15 residues. V was trimmed by 5 bases and J by 1 base, leaving 14 bases between them. The CDR3 DNA reads TGTGCCAGCAGCCCACCGGGCGGAGGCCAAGAGACCCAGTACTTC. It encodes CASSPPGGGQETQYF.

The rearrangement uses TRBV6-1 and TRBJ2-1, with 7 nucleotides matching TRBD2. Germline V gene data show CDR1 as MNHNS and CDR2 as SASEGT. V was pared by 1 base and J by 4 bases, with 10 bases of the junction left unmatched. This CDR3 region has 17 residues. In DNA form, the CDR3 reads TGTGCCAGCAGTGAAGGGGGCGGGGGATTCTATTACAATGAGCAGTTCTTC. Protein product: CASSEGGGGFYYNEQFF.

J is TRBJ2-7 and V is TRBV7-9; a weak D match, TRBD1 (5 bases). Trimming removed 5 bases at V and 0 bases at J, with 8 bases between. From germline, CDR1 is SEHNR and CDR2 FQNEAQ (reference sequence). This CDR3 contains 13 residues. The CDR3 protein is CASSRQISYEQYF. In nucleotides, the CDR3 is TGTGCCAGCAGCCGACAGATCTCCTACGAGCAGTACTTC.

The chain's CDR3 is CASRAGETEAFF. DNA for the CDR3: TGTGCCAGCAGAGCAGGGGAGACTGAAGCTTTCTTT. J is TRBJ1-1 and V is TRBV6-5, with a tentative D call TRBD1 (6 bases). Deletions cut 6 bases from V and 5 bases from J, with 10 bases between. The CDR3 has 12 residues. Germline values: CDR1 MNHEY, CDR2 SVGAGI.

The chain links TRBV9 to TRBJ2-3; TRBD1 matches 7 bases. CDR1 and CDR2 from the germline V gene are SGDLS and YYNGEE. Trimming took 3 bases from V and 3 from J; bases not matched to a gene: 7. The CDR3 covers 15 residues. CDR3 residues: CASSAQGGRTDTQYF. The DNA for the CDR3 is TGTGCCAGCAGCGCCCAAGGGGGCCGGACAGATACGCAGTATTTT.

This rearrangement joins TRBV7-6 to TRBJ1-5; D is unresolved. CDR1 and CDR2 from the germline V gene are SGHVS and FNYEAQ. Trimming shortened V by 1 base and J by 7 bases, and 17 bases separated the two germline ends. The CDR3 is made up of 16 amino acids. The DNA of the CDR3 is TGTGCCAGCAGCTTAGGGGGTGGGGAGACCGGCCAGCCCCAGCATTTT. It encodes CASSLGGGETGQPQHF.

In its sample, this clone was seen once. The rearrangement uses TRBV4-2 and TRBJ1-2; weak D call: TRBD1 (6 bases). V was shortened by 4 bases and J by 4 bases, with 25 bases between the two germline ends. The germline CDR1 and CDR2 sequences are LGHNA and YNFKEQ. The CDR3 extends over 18 amino acids. CDR3 in amino acids: CASSPLGLSDRTSYGYTF. The CDR3 nucleotides are TGTGCCAGCAGCCCTCTCGGCCTATCAGACAGGACCTCCTATGGCTACACCTTC.

The chain uses TRBV9 and TRBJ1-6; TRBD1 aligns across 9 bases. The CDR3 totals 16 residues. Germline V gives CDR1 SGDLS, CDR2 YYNGEE. V trimming: 4 bases; J trimming: 7 bases; junction bases outside the gene matches: 9. The CDR3 here is CASSSSPTGGNSPLHF. The CDR3 DNA sequence: TGTGCCAGCAGCTCCTCGCCGACAGGGGGGAATTCACCCCTCCACTTT.

The chain joins TRBV5-1 to TRBJ1-1; possibly TRBD1 for D (5 bases). CDR1 is SGHRS and CDR2 is YFSETQ in the germline V gene. There are 13 residues in the CDR3. With 6 bases removed from V and 5 bases from J, the gap between germline ends came to 14 bases. The CDR3 region is CASKLSGQTEAFF. CDR3 DNA: TGCGCCAGCAAGCTTTCAGGGCAAACTGAAGCTTTCTTT.

CDR3 sequence: CASSPWTGGSLNREQYF. In DNA, the CDR3 is TGTGCCAGCAGCCCCTGGACAGGGGGATCCCTTAACCGCGAGCAGTACTTC. The chain is built from TRBV7-6 and TRBJ2-7, with 10 bases lining up with TRBD1. Looked up from germline, CDR1 is SGHVS and CDR2 is FNYEAQ. This CDR3 has 17 amino acids. J lost 6 bases, V lost 5 bases, and 16 bases had no gene match.

This sequence joins TRBV5-8 and TRBJ2-3; 8 positions agree with TRBD2. The CDR3 is made up of 18 amino acids. Germline V gene lookup returns CDR1 SGHTS and CDR2 YDEGEE. With 4 bases clipped from V and 0 bases from J, the junction kept 13 bases outside the gene matches. CDR3 sequence (DNA): TGTGCCAGCAGCGCGACTAGGCGGGGGGACCCTAGCACAGATACGCAGTATTTT. This translates into CASSATRRGDPSTDTQYF.